Listed here are 2 T cell receptor beta chains from one sample, sequenced in a study of cytomegalovirus exposure and HLA in healthy donors. The PCR employed 60 Vbeta primers together with 13 Jbeta primers. Sequenced by immunoSEQ multiplex PCR; TCRdb stores in-frame clones only, minus some. Of about 88,000 clones detected, approximately 71% appear once; the ten largest clones hold about 16%. Sequenced material: PBMCs. The receptors here all came from a woman under 30 in good health and CMV-seropositive.

The sample holds one count of this clone. Other DNA sequences in this specimen translate into the identical CDR3. The chain is built from TRBV19 and TRBJ2-3; 8 bases match TRBD2. CDR1 is LNHDA and CDR2 is SQIVND in the germline V gene (reference sequence). The CDR3 has 13 residues. V trimming: 6 bases; J trimming: 3 bases; junction bases outside the gene matches: 2. CDR3 coding DNA: TGTGCCAGTAGCCTAGCGGGTACAGATACGCAGTATTTT. Protein: CASSLAGTDTQYF.

The chain couples TRBV27 to TRBJ1-1, with D maybe TRBD1 (6 bases). The length of the CDR3 is 16 residues. V was pared by 6 bases and J by 4 bases, with 21 bases between. Germline V lookup: CDR1 MNHEY, CDR2 SMNVEV (reference sequence). This CDR3 reads CASSPYRDIKGTEAFF. The DNA of the CDR3 is TGTGCCAGCAGCCCTTACCGGGACATCAAGGGCACTGAAGCTTTCTTT.